The clone carrying this T cell receptor (beta chain) has just a few counts. Its target is unknown. This specimen comes from a study of CD8 T cells in ankylosing spondylitis. The study's findings and limits: Several highly homologous variants formed a TCR beta motif that appeared characteristic of ankylosing spondylitis blood. Disease-associated clones were reportedly significantly overrepresented in matched ankylosing spondylitis synovial fluid.

The germline V and J ends were trimmed by 0 bases and 8 bases, with 8 bases remaining between them. The CDR3 runs to 13 residues. From germline, CDR1 is LGHDT and CDR2 YNNKEL (reference sequence). Quantitative molecular-barcoded 5'-RACE generated the TCR beta libraries. TCRdb recomputed calls from the 5' RACE reads with MiXCR, one row per CDR3 protein. Here the sample spans approximately 550,000 distinct CDR3 sequences, 10% to 15% being singletons. V gene TRBV3-1 combines with J gene TRBJ2-1, with D possibly being TRBD1 (5 bases). This sequence was found in a male donor with ankylosing spondylitis. Sequencing was done on a sample of blood, either unsorted or a sorted T cell fraction (not recorded which). The CDR3, as DNA: TGTGCCAGCAGCCAAGATTGGGGCGATGAGCAGTTCTTC. This sequence encodes CASSQDWGDEQFF.